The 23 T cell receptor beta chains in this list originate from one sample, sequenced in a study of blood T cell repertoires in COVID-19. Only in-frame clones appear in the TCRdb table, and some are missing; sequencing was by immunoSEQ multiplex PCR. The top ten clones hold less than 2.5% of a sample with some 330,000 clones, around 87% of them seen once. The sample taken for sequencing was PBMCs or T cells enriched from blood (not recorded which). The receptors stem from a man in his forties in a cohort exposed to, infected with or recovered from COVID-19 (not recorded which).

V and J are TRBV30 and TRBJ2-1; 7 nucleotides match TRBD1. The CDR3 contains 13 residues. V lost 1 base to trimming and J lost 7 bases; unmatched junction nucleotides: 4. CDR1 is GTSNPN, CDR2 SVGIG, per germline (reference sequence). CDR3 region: CAWSEGAGNEQFF. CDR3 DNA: TGTGCCTGGAGTGAGGGGGCTGGGAATGAGCAGTTCTTC.

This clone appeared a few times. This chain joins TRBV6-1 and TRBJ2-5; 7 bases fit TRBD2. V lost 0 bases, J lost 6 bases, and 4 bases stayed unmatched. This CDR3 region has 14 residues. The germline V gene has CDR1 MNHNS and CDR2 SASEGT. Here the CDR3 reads CASSEAAGDKTQYF. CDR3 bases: TGTGCCAGCAGTGAAGCTGCGGGAGACAAGACCCAGTACTTC.

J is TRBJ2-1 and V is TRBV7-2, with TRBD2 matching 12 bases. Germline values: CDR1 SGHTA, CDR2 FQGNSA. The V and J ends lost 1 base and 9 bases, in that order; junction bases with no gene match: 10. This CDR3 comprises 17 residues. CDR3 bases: TGTGCCAGCAGCTTAGTTTCGGCTAGCGGGAGGGCCGGTGAGCAGTTCTTC. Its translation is CASSLVSASGRAGEQFF.

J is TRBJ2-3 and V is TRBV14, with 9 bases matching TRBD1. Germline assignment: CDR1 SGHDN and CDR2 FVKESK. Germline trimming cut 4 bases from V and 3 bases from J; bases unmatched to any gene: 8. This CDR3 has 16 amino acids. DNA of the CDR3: TGTGCCAGCAGCCCCCGGGACAGGGTCATTACAGATACGCAGTATTTT. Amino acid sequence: CASSPRDRVITDTQYF. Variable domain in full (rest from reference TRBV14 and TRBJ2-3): EAGVTQFPSHSVIEKGQTVTLRCDPISGHDNLYWYRRVMGKEIKFLLHFVKESKQDESGMPNNRFLAERTGGTYSTLKVQPAELEDSGVYFCASSPRDRVITDTQYFGPGTRLTVL.

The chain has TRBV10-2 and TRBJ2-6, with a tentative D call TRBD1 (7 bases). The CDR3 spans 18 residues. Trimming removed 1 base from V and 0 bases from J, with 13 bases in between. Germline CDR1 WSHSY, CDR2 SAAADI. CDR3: CASSELRQGGSGANVLTF. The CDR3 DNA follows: TGCGCCAGCAGTGAGTTGCGACAGGGAGGCTCTGGGGCCAACGTCCTGACTTTC.

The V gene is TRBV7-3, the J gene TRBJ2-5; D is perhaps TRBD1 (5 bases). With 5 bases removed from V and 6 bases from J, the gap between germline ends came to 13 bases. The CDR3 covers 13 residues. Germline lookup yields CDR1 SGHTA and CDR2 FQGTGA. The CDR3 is CASSEFREKTQYF. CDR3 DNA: TGTGCCAGCAGCGAATTCAGGGAAAAGACCCAGTACTTC. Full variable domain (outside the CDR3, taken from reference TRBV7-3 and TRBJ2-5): GAGVSQTPSNKVTEKGKYVELRCDPISGHTALYWYRQSLGQGPEFLIYFQGTGAADDSGLPNDRFFAVRPEGSVSTLKIQRTERGDSAVYLCASSEFREKTQYFGPGTRLLVL.

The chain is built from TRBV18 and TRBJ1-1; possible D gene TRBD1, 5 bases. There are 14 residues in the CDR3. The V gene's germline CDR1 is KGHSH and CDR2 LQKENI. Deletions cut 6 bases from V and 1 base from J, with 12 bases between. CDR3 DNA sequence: TGTGCCAGCTCGCGGGGCAGGGAGAACACTGAAGCTTTCTTT. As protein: CASSRGRENTEAFF.

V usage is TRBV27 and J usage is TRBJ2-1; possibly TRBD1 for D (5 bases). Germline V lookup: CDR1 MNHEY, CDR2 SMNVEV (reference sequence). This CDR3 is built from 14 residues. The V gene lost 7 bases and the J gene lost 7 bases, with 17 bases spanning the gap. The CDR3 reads CASTNVRGMNEQFF. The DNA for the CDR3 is TGTGCCAGCACAAATGTTAGGGGAATGAATGAGCAGTTCTTC.

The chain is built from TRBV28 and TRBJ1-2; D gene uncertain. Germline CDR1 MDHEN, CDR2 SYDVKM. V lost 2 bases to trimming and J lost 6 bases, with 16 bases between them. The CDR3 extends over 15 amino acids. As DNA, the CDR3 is TGTGCCAGCAGTTTAACAAGCGCGGTCTATCATGGCTACACCTTC. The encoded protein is CASSLTSAVYHGYTF.

CDR3 protein: CASTQGQGNQPQHF. CDR3 bases: TGTGCCAGTACCCAGGGGCAGGGCAATCAGCCCCAGCATTTT. The rearrangement joins TRBV19 to TRBJ1-5; D possibly corresponds to TRBD1 (6 bases). The length of the CDR3 is 14 residues. Trimming shortened V by 7 bases and J by 2 bases, and 12 bases separated the two germline ends. In germline, CDR1 is LNHDA, CDR2 SQIVND (reference sequence).

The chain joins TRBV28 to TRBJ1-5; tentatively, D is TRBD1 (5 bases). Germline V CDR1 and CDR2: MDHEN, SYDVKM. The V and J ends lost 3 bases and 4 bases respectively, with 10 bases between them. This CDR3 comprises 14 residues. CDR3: CASSLTRGNQPQHF. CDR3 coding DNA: TGTGCCAGCAGTTTGACTCGGGGGAATCAGCCCCAGCATTTT.

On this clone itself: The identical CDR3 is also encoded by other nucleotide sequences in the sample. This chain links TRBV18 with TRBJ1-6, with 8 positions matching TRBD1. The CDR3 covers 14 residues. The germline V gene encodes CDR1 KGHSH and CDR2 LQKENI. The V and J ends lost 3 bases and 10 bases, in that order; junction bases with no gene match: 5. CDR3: CASSPGQGGSPLHF. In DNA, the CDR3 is TGTGCCAGCTCACCTGGACAGGGAGGATCACCCCTCCACTTT.

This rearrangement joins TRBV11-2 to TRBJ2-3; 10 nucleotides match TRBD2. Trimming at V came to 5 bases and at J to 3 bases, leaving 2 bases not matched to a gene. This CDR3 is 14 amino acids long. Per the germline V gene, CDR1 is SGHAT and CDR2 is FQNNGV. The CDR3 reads CASSRTSGTDTQYF. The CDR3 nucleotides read TGTGCCAGCAGCCGGACTAGCGGAACAGATACGCAGTATTTT.

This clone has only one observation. CDR3 protein: CASSEYGTAGVVYNEQFF. DNA of the CDR3: TGCGCCAGCAGTGAGTACGGGACGGCGGGAGTGGTATACAATGAGCAGTTCTTC. This chain uses TRBV10-2 with TRBJ2-1, with 7 bases that match TRBD2. This CDR3 is 18 amino acids long. The germline CDR1 and CDR2 sequences are WSHSY and SAAADI. Trimming removed 1 base from V and 4 bases from J; junction bases left unmatched: 13.

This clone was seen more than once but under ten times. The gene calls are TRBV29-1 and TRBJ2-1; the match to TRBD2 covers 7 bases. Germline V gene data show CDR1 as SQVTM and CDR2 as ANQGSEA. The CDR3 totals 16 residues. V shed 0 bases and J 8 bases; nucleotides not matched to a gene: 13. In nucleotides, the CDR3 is TGCAGCGTTGAAGATCGGATGGCGGGAGTAGGCGATGAGCAGTTCTTC. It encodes CSVEDRMAGVGDEQFF.

The CDR3 sequence is CASRTGTHSGNTIYF. In DNA form, the CDR3 reads TGTGCCAGCAGAACAGGGACCCACTCTGGAAACACCATATATTTT. The chain links TRBV2 to TRBJ1-3; tentatively, D is TRBD1 (6 bases). This CDR3 spans 15 amino acids. The V gene's germline CDR1 is SNHLY and CDR2 FYNNEI. Trimming removed 6 bases at V and 0 bases at J, with 12 bases between.

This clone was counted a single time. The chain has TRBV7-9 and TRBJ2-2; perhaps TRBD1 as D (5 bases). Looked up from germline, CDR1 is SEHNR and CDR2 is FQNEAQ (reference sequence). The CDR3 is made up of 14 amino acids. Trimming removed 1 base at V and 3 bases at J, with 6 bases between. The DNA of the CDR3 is TGTGCCAGCAGCTTAGGACAGCACACCGGGGAGCTGTTTTTT. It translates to CASSLGQHTGELFF.

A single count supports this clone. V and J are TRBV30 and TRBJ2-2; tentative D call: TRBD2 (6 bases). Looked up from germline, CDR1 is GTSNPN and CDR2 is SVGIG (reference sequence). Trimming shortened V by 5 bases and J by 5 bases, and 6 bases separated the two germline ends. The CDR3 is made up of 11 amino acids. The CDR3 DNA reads TGTGCCTGGGCGGGAACCGGGGAGCTGTTTTTT. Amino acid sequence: CAWAGTGELFF.

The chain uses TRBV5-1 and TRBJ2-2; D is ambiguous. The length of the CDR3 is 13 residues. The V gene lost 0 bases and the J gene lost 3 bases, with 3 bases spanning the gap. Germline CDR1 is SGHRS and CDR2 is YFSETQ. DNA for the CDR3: TGCGCCAGCAGCTTGGCCGACACCGGGGAGCTGTTTTTT. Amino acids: CASSLADTGELFF.

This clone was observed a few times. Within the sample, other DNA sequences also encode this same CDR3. CDR3: CASSLGQGAEKLFF. CDR3 nucleotides: TGCGCCAGCAGCCTCGGACAGGGAGCCGAAAAACTGTTTTTT. The chain employs TRBV5-1 and TRBJ1-4; 8 positions match TRBD1. J gave up 8 bases and V 4 bases, and 7 bases lay outside the gene matches. Germline assignment: CDR1 SGHRS and CDR2 YFSETQ. This CDR3 has 14 residues.

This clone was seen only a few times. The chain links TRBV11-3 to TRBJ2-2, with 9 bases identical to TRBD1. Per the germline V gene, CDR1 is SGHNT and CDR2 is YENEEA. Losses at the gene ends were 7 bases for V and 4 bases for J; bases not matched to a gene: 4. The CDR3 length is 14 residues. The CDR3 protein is CASMQDRGTGELFF. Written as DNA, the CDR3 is TGTGCCAGCATGCAGGACAGGGGCACCGGGGAGCTGTTTTTT.

CDR3 protein: CASSDALGADTQYF. The CDR3 DNA reads TGTGCCAGCAGTGACGCCTTGGGGGCGGATACGCAGTATTTT. The chain combines TRBV6-4 with TRBJ2-3, with D possibly being TRBD1 (6 bases). This CDR3 is 14 amino acids long. Trimming cost V 2 bases and J 6 bases, with 12 bases left between them. Germline CDR1 MRHNA, CDR2 SNTAGT.

CDR3 protein: CASSLSGSGNEQFF. For the CDR3, the DNA is TGTGCCAGCAGTTTAAGCGGGAGTGGGAATGAGCAGTTCTTC. This sequence joins TRBV28 and TRBJ2-1; TRBD2 agrees at 8 bases. Trimming took 2 bases from V and 7 from J; bases not matched to a gene: 4. Germline CDR1 MDHEN, CDR2 SYDVKM. The length of the CDR3 is 14 residues.